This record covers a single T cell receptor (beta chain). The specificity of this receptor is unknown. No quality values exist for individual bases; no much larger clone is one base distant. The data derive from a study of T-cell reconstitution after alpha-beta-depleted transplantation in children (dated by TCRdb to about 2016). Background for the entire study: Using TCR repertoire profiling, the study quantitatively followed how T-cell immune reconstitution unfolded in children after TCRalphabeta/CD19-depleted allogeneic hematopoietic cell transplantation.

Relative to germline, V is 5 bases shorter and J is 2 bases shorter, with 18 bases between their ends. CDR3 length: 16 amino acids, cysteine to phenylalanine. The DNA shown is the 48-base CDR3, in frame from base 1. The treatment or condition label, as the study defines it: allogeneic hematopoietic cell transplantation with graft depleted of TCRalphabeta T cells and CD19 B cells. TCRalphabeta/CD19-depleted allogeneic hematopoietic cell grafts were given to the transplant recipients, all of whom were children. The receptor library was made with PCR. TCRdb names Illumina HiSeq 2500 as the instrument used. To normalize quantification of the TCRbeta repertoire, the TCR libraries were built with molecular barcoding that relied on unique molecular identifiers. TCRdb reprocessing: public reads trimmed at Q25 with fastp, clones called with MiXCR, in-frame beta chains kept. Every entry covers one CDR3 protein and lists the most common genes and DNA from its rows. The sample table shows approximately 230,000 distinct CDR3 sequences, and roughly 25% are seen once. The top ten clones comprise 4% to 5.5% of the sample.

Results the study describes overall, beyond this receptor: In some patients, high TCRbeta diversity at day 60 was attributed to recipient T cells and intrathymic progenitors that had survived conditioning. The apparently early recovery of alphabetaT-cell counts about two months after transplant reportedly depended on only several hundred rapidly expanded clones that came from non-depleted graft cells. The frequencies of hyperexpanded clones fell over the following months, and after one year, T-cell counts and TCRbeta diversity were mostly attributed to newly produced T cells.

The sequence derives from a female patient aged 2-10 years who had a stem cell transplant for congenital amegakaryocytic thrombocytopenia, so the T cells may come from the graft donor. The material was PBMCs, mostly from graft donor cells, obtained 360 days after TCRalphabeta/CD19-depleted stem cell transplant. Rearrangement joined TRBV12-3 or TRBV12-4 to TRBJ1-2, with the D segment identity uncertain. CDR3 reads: CASSRSPEKGNYGYTF. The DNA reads TGTGCCAGCAGTCGGAGCCCGGAGAAAGGGAACTATGGCTACACCTTC.